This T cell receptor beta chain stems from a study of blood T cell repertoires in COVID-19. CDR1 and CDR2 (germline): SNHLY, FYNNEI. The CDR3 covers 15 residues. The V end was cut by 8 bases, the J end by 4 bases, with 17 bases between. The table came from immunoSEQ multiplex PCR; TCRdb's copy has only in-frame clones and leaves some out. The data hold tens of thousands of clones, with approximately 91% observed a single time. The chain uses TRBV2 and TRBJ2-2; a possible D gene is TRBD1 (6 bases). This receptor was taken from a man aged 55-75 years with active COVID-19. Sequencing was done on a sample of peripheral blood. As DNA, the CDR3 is TGTGCCAGCCTACCGGGGCAGGGGTTCACCGGGGAGCTGTTTTTT. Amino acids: CASLPGQGFTGELFF.